Sequencing of this T cell receptor beta chain was carried out in a study of T cells in localized non-small cell lung cancer. CDR1 KGHSH and CDR2 LQKENI come from the germline V gene. This CDR3 is built from 15 residues. Between the trimmed V and J ends, which lost 3 bases and 0 bases, there was a span of 8 bases. Using immunoSEQ multiplex PCR, the repertoire was profiled, and TCRdb retains in-frame clones only, with some absent. Counted here are some 54,000 clones, around three quarters occurring once; the ten biggest clones make up roughly 4%. On this clone itself: Its matching antigen is unknown.

Whole-study findings and limits: Of the top 100 tumor clones, median 57 were in adjacent lung, 25 to 35 among its top 100. The highest T cell clonality was in uninvolved adjacent lung, above tumor.

This receptor was identified in a woman between 40 and 69 years old with stage II lung adenocarcinoma. V and J are TRBV18 and TRBJ2-2; D is possibly TRBD1 (5 bases). Sequencing was performed on PBMCs, taken before any cancer treatment. The CDR3: CASSPRASNTGELFF. The CDR3 DNA is TGTGCCAGCTCACCCAGGGCCTCGAACACCGGGGAGCTGTTTTTT.